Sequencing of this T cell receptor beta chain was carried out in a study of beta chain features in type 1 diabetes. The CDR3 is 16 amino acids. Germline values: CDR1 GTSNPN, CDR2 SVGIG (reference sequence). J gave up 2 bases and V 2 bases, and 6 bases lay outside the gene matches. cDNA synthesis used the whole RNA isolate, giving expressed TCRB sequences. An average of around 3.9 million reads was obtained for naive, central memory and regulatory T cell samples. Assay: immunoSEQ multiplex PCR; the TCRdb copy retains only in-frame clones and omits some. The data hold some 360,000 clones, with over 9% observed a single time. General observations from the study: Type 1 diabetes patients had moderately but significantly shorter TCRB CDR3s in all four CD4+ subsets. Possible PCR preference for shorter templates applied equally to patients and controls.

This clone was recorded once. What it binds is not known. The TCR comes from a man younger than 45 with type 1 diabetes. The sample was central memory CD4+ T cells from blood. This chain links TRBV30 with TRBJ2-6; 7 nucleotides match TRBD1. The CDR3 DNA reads TGTGCCTGGAGTAGACAGGGCCAAGCTGGGGCCAACGTCCTGACTTTC. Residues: CAWSRQGQAGANVLTF.